Below, 20 T cell receptor beta chains from the same sample are listed, as sequenced in a study of shared clonotypes between healthy human individuals. Sequenced by immunoSEQ multiplex PCR; TCRdb stores in-frame clones only, minus some. The data show over 850,000 clones, 75% to 80% seen once. Sequencing input: memory CD4+ T cells from PBMCs. Subset defined: CD45RA-negative fraction. These TCRs come from a man younger than 30 in good health. Some clones in this sample may be carry-over from other donors' samples.

The gene calls are TRBV29-1 and TRBJ2-3; a possible D gene is TRBD1 (6 bases). CDR3 length: 12 residues. V was pared by 6 bases and J by 4 bases, with 11 bases between. CDR1 is SQVTM, CDR2 ANQGSEA, per germline. Here the CDR3 reads CSVRKGADTQYF. The CDR3 DNA follows: TGCAGCGTGAGGAAGGGGGCAGATACGCAGTATTTT.

This clone showed up just a few times. This rearrangement joins TRBV28 to TRBJ1-4, with D tentatively TRBD1 (5 bases). The CDR3 runs 14 residues. V was trimmed by 6 bases and J by 6 bases, leaving 14 bases between them. The germline CDR1 and CDR2 sequences are MDHEN and SYDVKM. CDR3 in amino acids: CASRTQGFDEKLFF. As DNA, the CDR3 is TGTGCCAGCAGAACTCAGGGATTTGATGAAAAACTGTTTTTT.

V usage is TRBV5-1 and J usage is TRBJ2-5, with TRBD1 matching over 8 bases. The DNA end lines up better with TRBJ2-7; the J call may be wrong. CDR3 length: 15 residues. The germline V gene has CDR1 SGHRS and CDR2 YFSETQ. The CDR3 protein is CASSLAGTGTYEQYF. The CDR3, as DNA: TGCGCCAGCAGCTTGGCCGGGACAGGAACCTACGAGCAGTACTTC.

This chain uses TRBV7-3 with TRBJ2-3; unclear D gene. This CDR3 contains 18 residues. Per the germline V gene, CDR1 is SGHTA and CDR2 is FQGTGA. Trimming pared 5 bases from V and 0 bases from J, leaving 21 bases between. The CDR3 DNA reads as TGTGCCAGCAGCCGATTTGGCCCCTCGGTGACGAGCACAGATACGCAGTATTTT. Protein: CASSRFGPSVTSTDTQYF. Based on the CDR3 plus reference TRBV7-3 and TRBJ2-3, the full variable domain is GAGVSQTPSNKVTEKGKYVELRCDPISGHTALYWYRQSLGQGPEFLIYFQGTGAADDSGLPNDRFFAVRPEGSVSTLKIQRTERGDSAVYLCASSRFGPSVTSTDTQYFGPGTRLTVL.

The chain combines TRBV28 with TRBJ1-5; 10 nucleotides align to TRBD1. CDR1 is MDHEN, CDR2 SYDVKM, per germline. The CDR3 spans 17 residues. The V segment lost 0 bases and the J segment 1 base; nucleotides outside the gene matches: 3. CDR3 coding DNA: TGTGCCAGCAGTTTATGGACAGGGGGCGGAAGCAATCAGCCCCAGCATTTT. Its protein product is CASSLWTGGGSNQPQHF.

The chain joins TRBV28 to TRBJ1-4; D uncertain. Germline V gene sequence: CDR1 MDHEN, CDR2 SYDVKM. The CDR3 is made up of 12 amino acids. Trimming removed 6 bases from V and 8 bases from J, with 10 bases in between. CDR3 bases: TGTGCCAGCAGCGGCCTGAGGGAAAAACTGTTTTTT. This sequence encodes CASSGLREKLFF.

J is TRBJ1-2 and V is TRBV15; D gene uncertain. The CDR3 is made up of 13 amino acids. The germline V gene has CDR1 LNHNV and CDR2 YYDKDF (reference sequence). The V end was cut by 0 bases, the J end by 6 bases, with 8 bases between. In nucleotides, the CDR3 is TGTGCCACCAGCAGAGACCTTACCCATGGCTACACCTTC. Protein product: CATSRDLTHGYTF.

This sequence joins TRBV11-1 and TRBJ2-7; possible D gene TRBD1, 6 bases. V was trimmed by 7 bases and J by 0 bases, leaving 13 bases between them. The CDR3 loop spans 14 amino acids. From germline, CDR1 is SGHAT and CDR2 FQDESV (reference sequence). For the CDR3, the DNA is TGTGCCAGCAAACTCGACAGGAGCTCCTACGAGCAGTACTTC. Its translation is CASKLDRSSYEQYF.

This clone was detected only once. The V call is TRBV19, the J call TRBJ2-3; 8 bases match TRBD2. The CDR3 is 17 amino acids. Trimming at V came to 1 base and at J to 0 bases, leaving 6 bases not matched to a gene. Germline CDR1 LNHDA, CDR2 SQIVND (reference sequence). Here the CDR3 reads CASSIAGGITSTDTQYF. Written as DNA, the CDR3 is TGTGCCAGTAGTATAGCGGGAGGGATTACTAGCACAGATACGCAGTATTTT.

The table lists this clone with a few counts. The chain uses TRBV14 and TRBJ2-1; 7 bases map to TRBD2. CDR1 and CDR2 (germline): SGHDN, FVKESK. This CDR3 comprises 16 residues. Unmatched junction bases numbered 10, after V lost 0 bases and J lost 8 bases. CDR3 nucleotide sequence: TGTGCCAGCAGCCAAGAGGCCGGGGGGAGGAACCATGAGCAGTTCTTC. The encoded protein is CASSQEAGGRNHEQFF.

In its sample, this clone was seen a few times. The CDR3 here is CASSKRGLGTEAFF. CDR3 sequence (DNA): TGTGCCAGCAGCAAAAGGGGGCTTGGCACTGAAGCTTTCTTT. The V gene is TRBV9, the J gene TRBJ1-1; 7 bases map to TRBD1. Germline-derived CDR1 and CDR2 are SGDLS and YYNGEE. V lost 4 bases and J lost 4; bases outside the gene matches: 7. The CDR3 spans 14 residues.

This chain joins TRBV28 and TRBJ1-5; perhaps TRBD1 as D (5 bases). The CDR3 loop spans 17 amino acids. V shed 4 bases and J shed 7 bases, with 23 bases lying between them. CDR1 MDHEN and CDR2 SYDVKM come from the germline V gene. CDR3 in DNA: TGTGCCAGCAGTTCCGGCGCTCTGGGTTTTCAGGGACAGCCCCAGCATTTT. Amino acid sequence: CASSSGALGFQGQPQHF.

The chain employs TRBV2 and TRBJ1-1; TRBD1 aligns across 7 bases. Unmatched junction bases numbered 4, after V lost 3 bases and J lost 3 bases. CDR1 SNHLY and CDR2 FYNNEI come from the germline V gene. The CDR3 sequence is 14 residues long. The CDR3 DNA sequence: TGTGCCAGCAGTGATGGGACAGCATACACTGAAGCTTTCTTT. Amino acid sequence: CASSDGTAYTEAFF.

CDR3 loop: CASSGSTGVDEQFF. The DNA of the CDR3 is TGCGCCAGCAGCGGTTCGACCGGGGTTGATGAGCAGTTCTTC. The genes are TRBV5-1 and TRBJ2-1; TRBD2 is a possible D gene (5 bases). The V end lost 4 bases, the J end lost 8 bases, and 16 bases lay between the germline ends. The CDR3 is 14 amino acids. Germline CDR1 is SGHRS and CDR2 is YFSETQ. The full variable domain, in which reference TRBV5-1 and TRBJ2-1 provide the parts outside the CDR3, is KAGVTQTPRYLIKTRGQQVTLSCSPISGHRSVSWYQQTPGQGLQFLFEYFSETQRNKGNFPGRFSGRQFSNSRSEMNVSTLELGDSALYLCASSGSTGVDEQFFGPGTRLTVL.

The rearrangement links TRBV7-8 to TRBJ2-5; D gene unclear. The CDR3 spans 15 residues. CDR1 is SGHVS and CDR2 is FQNEAQ in the germline V gene. V was shortened by 2 bases and J by 2 bases, with 12 bases between the two germline ends. CDR3 region: CASSLSFRLQETQYF. The CDR3 DNA reads as TGTGCCAGCAGCTTAAGTTTTAGGTTACAAGAGACCCAGTACTTC. Variable domain in full (rest from reference TRBV7-8 and TRBJ2-5): GAGVSQSPRYKVAKRGQDVALRCDPISGHVSLFWYQQALGQGPEFLTYFQNEAQLDKSGLPSDRFFAERPEGSVSTLKIQRTQQEDSAVYLCASSLSFRLQETQYFGPGTRLLVL.

The V call is TRBV5-1, the J call TRBJ2-7; 11 bases map to TRBD2. CDR1 and CDR2 (germline): SGHRS, YFSETQ. The CDR3 length is 18 residues. The ends lost 3 bases at V and 2 bases at J; junction bases unmatched: 13. CDR3 in amino acids: CASSSVNHGTSGPYEQYF. CDR3 DNA sequence: TGCGCCAGCAGCTCAGTAAACCACGGGACTAGCGGTCCCTACGAGCAGTACTTC.

The chain recombines TRBV7-2 with TRBJ2-7; 8 bases map to TRBD2. The length of the CDR3 is 15 residues. V dropped 7 bases and J dropped 0; count of bases not matched to a gene: 8. Germline-derived CDR1 and CDR2 are SGHTA and FQGNSA. DNA for the CDR3: TGTGCCAGCAACCCTTCGCGGGAGGCCTCCTACGAGCAGTACTTC. Protein: CASNPSREASYEQYF.

This clone was seen a few times. The chain links TRBV7-3 to TRBJ2-2; 8 bases agree with TRBD1. Germline values: CDR1 SGHTA, CDR2 FQGTGA. The CDR3 has 15 residues. The trim removed 5 bases at V and 7 bases at J, leaving 9 bases unmatched. The CDR3 loop reads CASSTQTGVNGELFF. Written as DNA, the CDR3 is TGTGCCAGCAGCACCCAGACAGGGGTTAACGGGGAGCTGTTTTTT.

The genes are TRBV6-1 and TRBJ1-4; 9 bases are shared with TRBD1. The V segment lost 2 bases and the J segment 6 bases; nucleotides outside the gene matches: 16. CDR1 and CDR2 from the germline V gene are MNHNS and SASEGT. The CDR3 is made up of 19 amino acids. The chain's CDR3 is CASSERDRVGSGGDEKLFF. The CDR3, as DNA: TGTGCCAGCAGTGAACGGGACAGGGTCGGCTCAGGGGGTGATGAAAAACTGTTTTTT.

Turning to this clone: The same CDR3 can be traced to other DNA sequences in this sample. The chain combines TRBV7-3 with TRBJ1-1; no firm D call. From germline, CDR1 is SGHTA and CDR2 FQGTGA. V was cut by 0 bases and J by 0 bases, with 2 bases left in between. The CDR3 length is 13 residues. Written as DNA, the CDR3 is TGTGCCAGCAGCTTAACAATGAACACTGAAGCTTTCTTT. It codes for CASSLTMNTEAFF.